These 20 T cell receptor beta chains were sequenced from one sample in a study of radiotherapy plus CTLA-4 blockade in lung cancer. The data were produced by immunoSEQ multiplex PCR, yet TCRdb's version contains in-frame clones alone and is incomplete. The table records 71,000 or so clones, around 84% of them present only once. The sequences come from peripheral blood, collected from a patient treated with radiotherapy plus ipilimumab. The receptors here all came from a human donor with non-small cell lung cancer who had stable disease on radiotherapy plus ipilimumab.

The genes are TRBV11-2 and TRBJ1-1, with D possibly TRBD1 on 5 matching bases. The CDR3 runs to 16 residues. V was clipped by 5 bases and J by 4 bases, with 20 bases between them. Germline values: CDR1 SGHAT, CDR2 FQNNGV. The CDR3 region is CASSTPGLRGITEAFF. The CDR3 DNA reads TGTGCCAGCAGCACCCCGGGACTCCGGGGAATCACTGAAGCTTTCTTT.

The chain employs TRBV2 and TRBJ1-3; tentatively, D is TRBD1 (5 bases). The CDR3 extends over 15 amino acids. Germline V CDR1 and CDR2: SNHLY, FYNNEI. V dropped 6 bases and J dropped 0 bases, with 12 bases sitting between them. The CDR3 region has the DNA TGTGCCAGCAGCGTCCCGGGACCCTCTGGAAACACCATATATTTT. Protein product: CASSVPGPSGNTIYF.

A few counts support this clone. The chain combines TRBV10-2 with TRBJ2-7; 8 bases match TRBD2. The CDR3 runs to 14 residues. Germline V CDR1 and CDR2: WSHSY, SAAADI. V trimming: 2 bases; J trimming: 0 bases; junction bases outside the gene matches: 0. The CDR3 DNA sequence: TGCGCCAGCAGTGAGACTAGCGGCTCCTACGAGCAGTACTTC. It encodes CASSETSGSYEQYF.

The count of this clone is one. V and J are TRBV5-1 and TRBJ2-3, with 8 bases matching TRBD1. CDR1 and CDR2 from the germline V gene are SGHRS and YFSETQ. The V and J ends lost 7 bases and 6 bases, in that order; junction bases with no gene match: 7. The CDR3 sequence is 13 residues long. This CDR3 reads CASARTGPDTQYF. The CDR3 DNA reads as TGCGCCAGCGCCCGGACAGGGCCGGATACGCAGTATTTT. The entire variable domain, with the rest obtained from reference TRBV5-1 and TRBJ2-3, is as follows: KAGVTQTPRYLIKTRGQQVTLSCSPISGHRSVSWYQQTPGQGLQFLFEYFSETQRNKGNFPGRFSGRQFSNSRSEMNVSTLELGDSALYLCASARTGPDTQYFGPGTRLTVL.

This chain links TRBV28 with TRBJ1-5; 9 bases align to TRBD1. V lost 6 bases to trimming and J lost 5 bases; unmatched junction nucleotides: 8. CDR3 length: 15 amino acids. CDR1 MDHEN and CDR2 SYDVKM come from the germline V gene. CDR3 residues: CASSRRDRVHQPQHF. Written as DNA, the CDR3 is TGTGCCAGCAGCCGCCGGGACAGGGTCCATCAGCCCCAGCATTTT.

This clone has just one count. V is TRBV4-1 and J is TRBJ2-6, with D possibly TRBD1 on 5 matching bases. V dropped 0 bases and J dropped 2 bases, with 8 bases sitting between them. This CDR3 is built from 16 residues. Germline CDR1 reads MGHRA; CDR2 reads YSYEKL. The DNA of the CDR3 is TGCGCCAGCAGCCAAGAGGGCAGGGCTGGGGCCAACGTCCTGACTTTC. It encodes CASSQEGRAGANVLTF.

This chain joins TRBV13 and TRBJ2-5; tentatively, D is TRBD1 (5 bases). Germline CDR1 PRHDT, CDR2 FYEKMQ (reference sequence). Trimming left V 7 bases short and J 2 bases short, with 17 bases between. CDR3 length: 15 amino acids. The CDR3 spells CASKQNRLGQETQYF. CDR3 DNA sequence: TGTGCCAGCAAGCAAAACAGGCTCGGGCAAGAGACCCAGTACTTC.

The gene calls are TRBV27 and TRBJ1-2; 8 bases align to TRBD1. CDR1 is MNHEY and CDR2 is SMNVEV in the germline V gene (reference sequence). The CDR3 is made up of 14 amino acids. V lost 5 bases and J lost 5; bases outside the gene matches: 7. The CDR3: CASSQATGGYGYTF. DNA for the CDR3: TGTGCCAGCAGTCAAGCCACAGGGGGTTATGGCTACACCTTC.

V is TRBV19 and J is TRBJ2-3; 11 bases fit TRBD2. The germline V gene has CDR1 LNHDA and CDR2 SQIVND (reference sequence). The CDR3 spans 16 residues. The ends lost 7 bases at V and 3 bases at J; junction bases unmatched: 9. CDR3 sequence reads: CASTYTSSGRTDTQYF. CDR3 sequence (DNA): TGTGCCAGTACCTATACCTCTAGCGGGAGGACAGATACGCAGTATTTT.

The gene calls are TRBV5-6 and TRBJ2-1; D call uncertain. There are 13 residues in the CDR3. Germline V gene sequence: CDR1 SGHDT, CDR2 YYEEEE. Trimming took 2 bases from V and 6 from J, leaving 9 bases between them. This CDR3 is CASSFPGLNEQFF. CDR3 DNA: TGTGCCAGCAGCTTTCCGGGCCTCAATGAGCAGTTCTTC.

In nucleotides, the CDR3 is TGTGCCAGCACCCTACCGACGGAGGCTGGGGCCAACGTCCTGACTTTC. Amino acids: CASTLPTEAGANVLTF. The V gene is TRBV5-8, the J gene TRBJ2-6; tentatively, D is TRBD2 (5 bases). Germline loops: CDR1 SGHTS, CDR2 YDEGEE. The V and J ends lost 6 bases and 2 bases respectively, with 15 bases between them. The CDR3 totals 16 residues.

The CDR3 here is CASRDSSNQPQHF. CDR3 DNA: TGTGCCAGCAGGGACAGTAGCAATCAGCCCCAGCATTTT. The chain couples TRBV6-1 to TRBJ1-5; D is perhaps TRBD1 (6 bases). Trimming left V 6 bases short and J 0 bases short, with 6 bases between. CDR1 is MNHNS, CDR2 SASEGT, per germline. The CDR3 spans 13 residues.

Details on this clone: The sample carries other DNA sequences with the same CDR3. This chain joins TRBV7-6 and TRBJ1-4; TRBD1 is a possible D gene (6 bases). Germline CDR1 and CDR2: SGHVS and FNYEAQ. The CDR3 spans 14 residues. The V end was cut by 5 bases, the J end by 5 bases, with 12 bases between. CDR3 nucleotides: TGTGCCAGCAGCCTCGGTACAGGGAATGAAAAACTGTTTTTT. Translation: CASSLGTGNEKLFF.

The chain joins TRBV5-4 to TRBJ2-7; D perhaps matches TRBD2 (5 bases). The CDR3 is 15 amino acids. The germline V gene encodes CDR1 SGHNT and CDR2 YYREEE (reference sequence). Trimming left V 0 bases short and J 3 bases short, with 13 bases between. CDR3 region: CASSLEGLPFYEQYF. The CDR3 DNA sequence: TGTGCCAGCAGCTTGGAAGGACTTCCCTTCTACGAGCAGTACTTC.

The V and J genes are TRBV7-9 and TRBJ2-1; 9 bases map to TRBD1. CDR1 and CDR2 from the germline V gene are SEHNR and FQNEAQ (reference sequence). V dropped 5 bases and J dropped 5; count of bases not matched to a gene: 7. This CDR3 has 15 amino acids. CDR3 sequence: CASSRTGVRDNEQFF. The CDR3 bases are TGTGCCAGCAGCCGGACAGGGGTTCGAGACAATGAGCAGTTCTTC.

The chain has TRBV11-2 and TRBJ2-7, with 7 bases matching TRBD1. Trimming at V came to 1 base and at J to 6 bases, leaving 6 bases not matched to a gene. The CDR3 extends over 14 amino acids. Looked up from germline, CDR1 is SGHAT and CDR2 is FQNNGV. The CDR3 loop reads CASSLAGGRREQYF. CDR3 nucleotide sequence: TGTGCCAGCAGCTTAGCAGGGGGACGCCGCGAGCAGTACTTC.

The chain carries TRBV4-1 and TRBJ2-7, with D uncertain. Germline V gene sequence: CDR1 MGHRA, CDR2 YSYEKL. The CDR3 loop spans 13 amino acids. V was trimmed by 0 bases and J by 4 bases, leaving 7 bases between them. DNA for the CDR3: TGCGCCAGCAGCCAAGATTTAAGGTACGAGCAGTACTTC. It yields the protein CASSQDLRYEQYF.

The sample holds a few counts of this clone. This chain joins TRBV10-2 and TRBJ1-6; the D gene is possibly TRBD1 (5 bases). The CDR3 contains 13 residues. V was trimmed by 9 bases and J by 7 bases, leaving 13 bases between them. Germline V lookup: CDR1 WSHSY, CDR2 SAAADI. CDR3: CARQSPGNSPLHF. The CDR3 bases are TGCGCCAGACAGTCCCCAGGGAATTCACCCCTCCACTTT.

The gene calls are TRBV5-4 and TRBJ2-3; TRBD2 is a possible D gene (6 bases). V was shortened by 4 bases and J by 3 bases, with 15 bases between the two germline ends. CDR3 size: 15 residues. Germline V gene sequence: CDR1 SGHNT, CDR2 YYREEE (reference sequence). Here the CDR3 reads CASSHGGARTDTQYF. DNA of the CDR3: TGTGCCAGCAGCCACGGAGGGGCCAGGACAGATACGCAGTATTTT.

V is TRBV20-1 and J is TRBJ1-2; D gene uncertain. Germline V gene data show CDR1 as DFQATT and CDR2 as SNEGSKA (reference sequence). The CDR3 totals 11 residues. Trimming left V 3 bases short and J 8 bases short, with 10 bases between. CDR3 coding DNA: TGCAGTGCTAGGTACGGGGTAGGCTACACCTTC. Protein: CSARYGVGYTF.